This TCR beta chain was retrieved from a study of Ad26.COV2.S vaccination and SARS-CoV-2 variants. Across the study: Ad26.COV2.S shots went into the muscle once or twice, 56 days apart.

Generated by immunoSEQ multiplex PCR, the TCRdb table keeps only in-frame clones and is missing some. The top ten clones hold just under 7.5% of a sample with over 300,000 clones, around four fifths of them seen once. Germline CDR1 reads SGHTA; CDR2 reads FQGTGA. With V trimmed by 5 bases and J by 8 bases, 14 bases remained unmatched. This CDR3 region has 16 residues. Treatment here: roughly 19 received Ad26.COV2.S at low or high dose, single or two shots; about 5 received placebo; per-sample allocation not given. On day 63 after the first injection, vaccine and placebo recipients gave samples. The chain links TRBV7-3 to TRBJ2-3, with 9 positions matching TRBD2. The TCR sequence derives from a person between 18 and 65 years old who received the Ad26.COV2.S COVID-19 vaccine or a placebo. The sequencing here drew on peripheral blood, taken in a trial of Ad26.COV2.S vaccine versus placebo. DNA of the CDR3: TGTGCCAGCAGCCTGACTAGCGGCTTCGAACAGGGTACGCAGTATTTT. The encoded protein is CASSLTSGFEQGTQYF.